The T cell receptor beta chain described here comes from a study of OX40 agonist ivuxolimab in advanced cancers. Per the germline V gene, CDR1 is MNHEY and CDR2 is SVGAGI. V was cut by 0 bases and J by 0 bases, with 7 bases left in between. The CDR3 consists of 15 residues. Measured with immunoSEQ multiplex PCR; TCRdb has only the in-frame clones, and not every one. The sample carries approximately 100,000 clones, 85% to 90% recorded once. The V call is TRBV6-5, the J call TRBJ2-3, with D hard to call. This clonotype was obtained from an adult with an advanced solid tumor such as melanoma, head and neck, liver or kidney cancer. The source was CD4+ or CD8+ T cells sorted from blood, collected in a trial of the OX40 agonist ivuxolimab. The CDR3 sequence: CASSYSRPSTDTQYF. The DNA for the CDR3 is TGTGCCAGCAGTTACTCGAGACCCAGCACAGATACGCAGTATTTT.